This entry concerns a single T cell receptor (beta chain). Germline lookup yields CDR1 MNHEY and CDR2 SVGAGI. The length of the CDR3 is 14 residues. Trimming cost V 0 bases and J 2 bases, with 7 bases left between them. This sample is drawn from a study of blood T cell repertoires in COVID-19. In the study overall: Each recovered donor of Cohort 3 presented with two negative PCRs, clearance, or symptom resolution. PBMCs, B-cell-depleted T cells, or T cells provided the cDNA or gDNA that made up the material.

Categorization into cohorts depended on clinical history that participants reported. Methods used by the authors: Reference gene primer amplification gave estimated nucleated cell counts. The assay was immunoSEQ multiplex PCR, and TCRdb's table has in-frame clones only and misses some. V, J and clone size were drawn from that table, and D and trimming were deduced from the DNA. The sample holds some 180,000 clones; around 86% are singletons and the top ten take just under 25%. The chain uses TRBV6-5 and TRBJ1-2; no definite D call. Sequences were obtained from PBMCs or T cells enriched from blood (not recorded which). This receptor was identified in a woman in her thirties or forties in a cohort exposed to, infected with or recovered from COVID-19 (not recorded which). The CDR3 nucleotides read TGTGCCAGCAGTTACTCGAGATCCAACTATGGCTACACCTTC. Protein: CASSYSRSNYGYTF.